The present entry profiles one T cell receptor beta chain with its context. The data were taken from a study of blood T cell repertoires in COVID-19. Per the germline V gene, CDR1 is SGHRS and CDR2 is YFSETQ. Trimming cost V 4 bases and J 3 bases; bases outside gene matches: 6. The length of the CDR3 is 14 residues. Sequencing used immunoSEQ multiplex PCR; TCRdb keeps in-frame clones, though not all of them. The table has about 210,000 clones, around nine tenths seen once. The receptor's source is a man aged 18 to 30 with active or convalescent COVID-19. Sequenced input: peripheral blood. The chain is built from TRBV5-1 and TRBJ2-5; 7 nucleotides align to TRBD1. CDR3 coding DNA: TGCGCCAGCAGCCCATGGGACAGCGAAGAGACCCAGTACTTC. This sequence encodes CASSPWDSEETQYF.